Below are 31 T cell receptor beta chains sequenced from a single sample in a study of blood T cell repertoires in COVID-19. Clones were sequenced by immunoSEQ multiplex PCR, and TCRdb holds only the in-frame ones, with some missing. The table has around 200,000 clones, 80% to 90% seen once. The sequenced sample consisted of PBMCs or T cells enriched from blood (not recorded which). These receptors were taken from a woman aged 40 to 50 with acute COVID-19.

The chain recombines TRBV7-3 with TRBJ2-3, with 9 bases lining up with TRBD1. Trimming at V came to 3 bases and at J to 3 bases, leaving 4 bases not matched to a gene. Germline CDR1 is SGHTA and CDR2 is FQGTGA. The CDR3 is 15 amino acids. The CDR3 sequence is CASSLGTGRTDTQYF. The CDR3 DNA is TGTGCCAGCAGCTTGGGGACAGGGAGGACAGATACGCAGTATTTT.

The sample holds many counts of this clone. The DNA of the CDR3 is TGTGCCAGCAGTACGGGGGGCAACAATCAGCCCCAGCATTTT. It encodes CASSTGGNNQPQHF. This chain links TRBV27 with TRBJ1-5; TRBD1 might be the D (6 bases). Trimming left V 5 bases short and J 3 bases short, with 11 bases between. Germline V gene lookup returns CDR1 MNHEY and CDR2 SMNVEV (reference sequence). CDR3 length: 14 amino acids.

The chain links TRBV6-2 or TRBV6-3 to TRBJ1-5; TRBD1 matches at 7 bases. The CDR3 consists of 15 residues. CDR1 is MNHEY, CDR2 SVGEGT, per germline. V shed 3 bases, J shed 6 bases, and the junction held 8 bases outside the gene matches. CDR3 sequence (DNA): TGTGCCAGCAGTTATCTAGGGGGCAGCGGTCAGCCCCAGCATTTT. As protein: CASSYLGGSGQPQHF.

The gene calls are TRBV7-2 and TRBJ2-3; 12 bases line up with TRBD2. CDR1 SGHTA and CDR2 FQGNSA come from the germline V gene. J gave up 5 bases and V 5 bases, and 8 bases lay outside the gene matches. The CDR3 has 16 residues. The CDR3 bases are TGTGCCAGCAGCCAAGGGACTAGCGGGTGGAGAGATACGCAGTATTTT. This codes for CASSQGTSGWRDTQYF.

The chain combines TRBV3-1 (or the pseudogene TRBV3-2) with TRBJ1-2, with 8 positions matching TRBD1. The germline gives CDR1 LGHDT, CDR2 YNNKEL (reference sequence). CDR3 length: 15 residues. V shed 5 bases, J shed 4 bases, and the junction held 9 bases outside the gene matches. CDR3 sequence (DNA): TGTGCCAGCAGCTTAAGGACAGGGCAGGGCTATGGCTACACCTTC. It encodes CASSLRTGQGYGYTF.

The rearrangement joins TRBV9 to TRBJ1-3, with 7 bases aligning to TRBD1. Germline lookup yields CDR1 SGDLS and CDR2 YYNGEE. The CDR3 has 15 residues. Germline trimming cut 5 bases from V and 1 base from J; bases unmatched to any gene: 6. In DNA, the CDR3 is TGTGCCAGCAGTAGGGGACAGAGTTCTGGAAACACCATATATTTT. Translated: CASSRGQSSGNTIYF. Together with reference TRBV9 and TRBJ1-3, the CDR3 gives the full variable domain: DSGVTQTPKHLITATGQRVTLRCSPRSGDLSVYWYQQSLDQGLQFLIQYYNGEERAKGNILERFSAQQFPDLHSELNLSSLELGDSALYFCASSRGQSSGNTIYFGEGSWLTVV.

Only a few counts were recorded for this clone. The chain uses TRBV9 and TRBJ2-5; 9 nucleotides agree with TRBD1. CDR1 and CDR2 from the germline V gene are SGDLS and YYNGEE. This CDR3 comprises 15 residues. After removal of 0 bases from V and 5 bases from J, the junction contained 5 bases not matched to a gene. The CDR3 DNA follows: TGTGCCAGCAGCGTAGATGGACAGGGGAGGGAGACCCAGTACTTC. It specifies CASSVDGQGRETQYF.

The rearrangement links TRBV4-1 to TRBJ1-5; D gene ambiguous. V lost 4 bases, J lost 5 bases, and 18 bases lay in between. Germline V CDR1 and CDR2: MGHRA, YSYEKL. This CDR3 contains 16 residues. CDR3 amino acids: CASSPGDDKRYQPQHF. The CDR3 region has the DNA TGCGCCAGCAGCCCTGGAGACGATAAGCGATATCAGCCCCAGCATTTT.

The chain carries TRBV7-9 and TRBJ1-1; 8 bases align to TRBD1. Germline loops: CDR1 SEHNR, CDR2 FQNEAQ (reference sequence). The V gene end was trimmed by 1 base and the J gene end by 3 bases; junction bases not matched to a gene: 7. This CDR3 region has 16 residues. CDR3 sequence reads: CASSLVARGLDTEAFF. The CDR3 nucleotides read TGTGCCAGCAGCTTAGTCGCCAGGGGGCTGGACACTGAAGCTTTCTTT.

The gene calls are TRBV3-1 (or the pseudogene TRBV3-2) and TRBJ2-1; 10 positions match TRBD2. J gave up 0 bases and V 4 bases, and 12 bases lay outside the gene matches. The germline gives CDR1 LGHDT, CDR2 YNNKEL (reference sequence). This CDR3 spans 19 amino acids. CDR3 region: CASSPGRLAGVSSYNEQFF. CDR3 coding DNA: TGTGCCAGCAGCCCCGGAAGGCTAGCGGGGGTTAGCTCCTACAATGAGCAGTTCTTC.

This chain connects TRBV5-5 to TRBJ2-7, with 8 bases that match TRBD1. CDR1 SGHKS and CDR2 YYEKEE come from the germline V gene (reference sequence). The CDR3 covers 16 residues. V gave up 3 bases and J gave up 4 bases; unmatched junction bases: 12. The CDR3 loop reads CASSSNPRDRTYEQYF. CDR3 coding DNA: TGTGCCAGCAGCTCAAACCCTCGGGACAGGACGTACGAGCAGTACTTC.

V is TRBV10-3 and J is TRBJ1-6, with 7 bases fitting TRBD1. V shed 3 bases, J shed 7 bases, and the junction held 15 bases outside the gene matches. Germline V gene data show CDR1 as ENHRY and CDR2 as SYGVKD. This CDR3 is built from 18 residues. DNA for the CDR3: TGTGCCATCAGTGACTCCTTCCCGACAGGGATTTGGAATTCACCCCTCCACTTT. This translates into CAISDSFPTGIWNSPLHF.

The chain recombines TRBV12-3 or TRBV12-4 with TRBJ1-2; D is unclear. Trimming stripped 3 bases from V and 10 bases from J, with 12 bases between. The CDR3 is made up of 12 amino acids. In DNA form, the CDR3 reads TGTGCCAGCAGTTTCGGGGAGCGGGACTACACCTTC. It is translated as CASSFGERDYTF.

Concerning this clone: Other DNA sequences from this sample encode an identical CDR3 as well. The chain combines TRBV7-3 with TRBJ2-3; 12 positions match TRBD2. The germline CDR1 and CDR2 sequences are SGHTA and FQGTGA. V lost 4 bases, J lost 3 bases, and 2 bases stayed unmatched. This CDR3 contains 15 residues. The CDR3 spells CASSSSGGATDTQYF. CDR3 nucleotides: TGTGCCAGCAGCTCTAGCGGGGGGGCTACAGATACGCAGTATTTT. The complete variable domain, with remaining parts taken from reference TRBV7-3 and TRBJ2-3, reads GAGVSQTPSNKVTEKGKYVELRCDPISGHTALYWYRQSLGQGPEFLIYFQGTGAADDSGLPNDRFFAVRPEGSVSTLKIQRTERGDSAVYLCASSSSGGATDTQYFGPGTRLTVL.

CDR3 sequence: CASRLGGTTDTQYF. As DNA, the CDR3 is TGTGCCAGCAGACTAGGCGGAACCACAGATACGCAGTATTTT. The J gene is TRBJ2-3, the V gene TRBV7-2, with D possibly TRBD2 on 5 matching bases. CDR3 length: 14 amino acids. Germline V gene lookup returns CDR1 SGHTA and CDR2 FQGNSA. V was shortened by 6 bases and J by 2 bases, with 12 bases between the two germline ends.

The chain couples TRBV10-1 to TRBJ1-5; 7 bases are a match to TRBD1. The CDR3 covers 14 residues. The germline V gene has CDR1 WNHNN and CDR2 SYGVQD (reference sequence). The ends lost 4 bases at V and 6 bases at J; junction bases unmatched: 6. The CDR3 sequence is CASSGDRVGQPQHF. In nucleotides, the CDR3 is TGCGCCAGCAGTGGAGACAGGGTTGGTCAGCCCCAGCATTTT.

The chain joins TRBV29-1 to TRBJ1-2, with a weak D call TRBD1 (5 bases). Trimming shortened V by 3 bases and J by 4 bases, and 9 bases separated the two germline ends. This CDR3 contains 12 residues. Germline lookup yields CDR1 SQVTM and CDR2 ANQGSEA. CDR3 sequence reads: CSVDDSPYGYTF. CDR3 DNA sequence: TGCAGCGTTGACGACAGCCCCTATGGCTACACCTTC.

This chain connects TRBV2 to TRBJ1-1; D is unresolved. This CDR3 spans 15 amino acids. V lost 7 bases to trimming and J lost 8 bases, with 23 bases between them. Per the germline V gene, CDR1 is SNHLY and CDR2 is FYNNEI. CDR3 sequence (DNA): TGTGCCAGCATTCTGACGCCCATCGGAGGCGAGGAAGCTTTCTTT. Translated, it gives CASILTPIGGEEAFF.

By share, this clone counts as medium-sized. This chain joins TRBV5-1 and TRBJ1-1; TRBD1 might be the D (6 bases). The ends were cut back, 0 bases at V and 5 bases at J, with 14 bases in the middle. This CDR3 comprises 15 residues. From germline, CDR1 is SGHRS and CDR2 YFSETQ. The DNA for the CDR3 is TGCGCCAGCAGCTTGGGCCACAGGGATATGACTGAAGCTTTCTTT. Encoded protein: CASSLGHRDMTEAFF.

This sequence joins TRBV6-2 or TRBV6-3 and TRBJ2-2; tentative D call: TRBD2 (7 bases). This CDR3 comprises 15 residues. Germline CDR1 and CDR2: MNHEY and SVGEGT. The V gene lost 5 bases and the J gene lost 6 bases, with 16 bases spanning the gap. As DNA, the CDR3 is TGTGCCAGCAGTAGGGGGGGCCCTGCAGCCGGGGAGCTGTTTTTT. Its translation is CASSRGGPAAGELFF.

The chain combines TRBV4-1 with TRBJ2-1, with a possible D match to TRBD2 (5 bases). The CDR3 has 14 amino acids. The V end lost 1 base, the J end lost 5 bases, and 9 bases lay between the germline ends. CDR1 and CDR2 from the germline V gene are MGHRA and YSYEKL. CDR3 residues: CASSQVGRDNEQFF. The CDR3 DNA sequence: TGCGCCAGCAGCCAAGTGGGGAGAGACAATGAGCAGTTCTTC.

The rearrangement uses TRBV18 and TRBJ1-2; TRBD1 matches 7 bases. The V gene's germline CDR1 is KGHSH and CDR2 LQKENI. Unmatched junction bases numbered 14, after V lost 3 bases and J lost 7 bases. The CDR3 has 16 amino acids. CDR3 coding DNA: TGTGCCAGCTCACCCCAACAGGGGCTGCCGTGGGTTGGCTACACCTTC. Residues: CASSPQQGLPWVGYTF. Combining the CDR3 with reference TRBV18 and TRBJ1-2 gives the whole variable domain NAGVMQNPRHLVRRRGQEARLRCSPMKGHSHVYWYRQLPEEGLKFMVYLQKENIIDESGMPKERFSAEFPKEGPSILRIQQVVRGDSAAYFCASSPQQGLPWVGYTFGSGTRLTVV.

This clone was detected only once. The rearrangement joins TRBV5-8 to TRBJ2-7; D is ambiguous. This CDR3 comprises 15 residues. V was clipped by 0 bases and J by 0 bases, with 10 bases between them. Germline-derived CDR1 and CDR2 are SGHTS and YDEGEE. CDR3 in DNA: TGTGCCAGCAGCTTGGGCAACGGCGGCTCCTACGAGCAGTACTTC. This translates into CASSLGNGGSYEQYF.

The chain is built from TRBV6-5 and TRBJ1-1; the D gene is possibly TRBD1 (5 bases). Trimming stripped 6 bases from V and 8 bases from J, with 16 bases between. Germline CDR1 reads MNHEY; CDR2 reads SVGAGI. The CDR3 runs 13 residues. CDR3 sequence: CASSVNKGKEAFF. DNA for the CDR3: TGTGCCAGCAGCGTCAATAAGGGGAAGGAAGCTTTCTTT.

This rearrangement joins TRBV5-5 to TRBJ2-7, with D tentatively TRBD2 (6 bases). Germline V gives CDR1 SGHKS, CDR2 YYEKEE (reference sequence). Trimming took 4 bases from V and 1 from J, leaving 12 bases between them. This CDR3 has 14 residues. The CDR3 reads CASSENGGSYEQYF. CDR3 coding DNA: TGTGCCAGCAGCGAAAACGGGGGATCCTACGAGCAGTACTTC.

The genes are TRBV18 and TRBJ2-3, with 8 bases that match TRBD2. Trimming cost V 5 bases and J 0 bases; bases outside gene matches: 7. The length of the CDR3 is 16 residues. The germline gives CDR1 KGHSH, CDR2 LQKENI. CDR3 protein: CASSSGGGRSTDTQYF. CDR3 bases: TGTGCCAGCTCATCCGGCGGGGGGAGGAGCACAGATACGCAGTATTTT.

This rearrangement joins TRBV7-3 to TRBJ2-1, with TRBD2 identical over 11 bases. Germline V CDR1 and CDR2: SGHTA, FQGTGA. The CDR3 covers 15 residues. V was pared by 2 bases and J by 7 bases, with 4 bases of the junction left unmatched. The CDR3 loop reads CASSLGASGGNEQFF. The DNA for the CDR3 is TGTGCCAGCAGCTTAGGGGCTAGCGGGGGGAATGAGCAGTTCTTC. The full variable domain, with the rest looked up from reference TRBV7-3 and TRBJ2-1, is GAGVSQTPSNKVTEKGKYVELRCDPISGHTALYWYRQSLGQGPEFLIYFQGTGAADDSGLPNDRFFAVRPEGSVSTLKIQRTERGDSAVYLCASSLGASGGNEQFFGPGTRLTVL.

The chain combines TRBV2 with TRBJ1-6, with 10 bases aligning to TRBD1. The CDR3 runs 16 residues. Germline assignment: CDR1 SNHLY and CDR2 FYNNEI. V was clipped by 5 bases and J by 8 bases; unmatched bases: 9. The CDR3 reads CASSSRDRGEYSPLHF. DNA of the CDR3: TGTGCCAGCAGTTCCCGGGACAGGGGAGAATATTCACCCCTCCACTTT. Combining the CDR3 with reference TRBV2 and TRBJ1-6 gives the whole variable domain EPEVTQTPSHQVTQMGQEVILRCVPISNHLYFYWYRQILGQKVEFLVSFYNNEISEKSEIFDDQFSVERPDGSNFTLKIRSTKLEDSAMYFCASSSRDRGEYSPLHFGNGTRLTVT.

The V and J genes are TRBV5-6 and TRBJ1-6, with D possibly being TRBD1 (6 bases). The CDR3 loop spans 15 amino acids. V was pared by 4 bases and J by 3 bases, with 11 bases between. The V gene's germline CDR1 is SGHDT and CDR2 YYEEEE. CDR3 DNA sequence: TGTGCCAGCAGCACCGGACAGAGCTATAATTCACCCCTCCACTTT. Its protein product is CASSTGQSYNSPLHF.

The gene calls are TRBV27 and TRBJ2-4; TRBD2 agrees at 15 bases. The CDR3 runs to 19 residues. With 9 bases clipped from V and 3 bases from J, the junction kept 15 bases outside the gene matches. Germline assignment: CDR1 MNHEY and CDR2 SMNVEV (reference sequence). CDR3 protein: CASKPRTSGGAAGKNIQYF. The CDR3 nucleotides are TGTGCCAGTAAACCAAGGACTAGCGGGGGGGCCGCTGGCAAAAACATTCAGTACTTC.

V usage is TRBV7-9 and J usage is TRBJ1-1; D is unresolved. This CDR3 is built from 14 residues. Deletions cut 4 bases from V and 5 bases from J, with 14 bases between. The germline V gene encodes CDR1 SEHNR and CDR2 FQNEAQ (reference sequence). The CDR3 region has the DNA TGTGCCAGCAGCTCTTGGAGTATGGAGACTGAAGCTTTCTTT. Its protein product is CASSSWSMETEAFF.